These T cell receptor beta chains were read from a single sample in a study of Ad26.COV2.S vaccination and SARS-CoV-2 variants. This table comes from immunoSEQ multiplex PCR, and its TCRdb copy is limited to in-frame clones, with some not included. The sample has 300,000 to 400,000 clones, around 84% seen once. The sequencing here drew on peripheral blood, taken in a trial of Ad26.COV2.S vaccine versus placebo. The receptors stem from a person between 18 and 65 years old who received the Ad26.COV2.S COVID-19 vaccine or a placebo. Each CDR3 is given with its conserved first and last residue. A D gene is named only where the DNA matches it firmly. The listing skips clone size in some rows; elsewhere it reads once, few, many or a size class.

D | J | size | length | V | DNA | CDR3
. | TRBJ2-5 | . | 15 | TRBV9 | TGTGCCAGCAGCGGAGGGGCCGTGGAGGGAGAGACCCAGTACTTC | CASSGGAVEGETQYF
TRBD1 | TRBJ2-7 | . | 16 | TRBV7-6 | TGTGCCAGCAGCTTTACCCAGGGGGCGCCTGCCTACGAGCAGTACTTC | CASSFTQGAPAYEQYF
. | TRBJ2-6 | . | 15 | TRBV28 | TGTGCCAGCAGCGCTCTGACCCCTATGGCCAACGTCCTGACTTTC | CASSALTPMANVLTF
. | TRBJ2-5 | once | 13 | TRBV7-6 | TGTGCCAGCACCCCGGGCCCAACTCCAGTTCAGTACTTC | CASTPGPTPVQYF
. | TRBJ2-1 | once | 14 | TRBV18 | TGTGCCAGCTCACCAGGAGGACTCAAGCTTGAGCAGTTCTTC | CASSPGGLKLEQFF
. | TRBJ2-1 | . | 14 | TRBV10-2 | TGCGCCAGCAGCGGGGCGGGATTATACAATGAGCAGTTCTTC | CASSGAGLYNEQFF
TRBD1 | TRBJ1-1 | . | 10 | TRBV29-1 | TGCAGCGTTGGGGGGACAGGGAGAGGGTTT | CSVGGTGRGF
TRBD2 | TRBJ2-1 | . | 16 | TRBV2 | TGTGCCAGCAGTGAAGCGGGACTAGCGGGAAACAATGAGCAGTTCTTC | CASSEAGLAGNNEQFF
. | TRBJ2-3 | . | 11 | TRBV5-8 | TGTGCCAGCGGCAGGGCAGATACGCAGTATTTT | CASGRADTQYF
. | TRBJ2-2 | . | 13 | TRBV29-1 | TGCAGCGTTCACGGTCCTAACACCGGGGAGCTGTTTTTT | CSVHGPNTGELFF
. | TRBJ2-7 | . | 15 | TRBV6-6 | TGTGCCAGCAGTTTCCCCCGGACGGCCGGCTACGAGCAGTACTTC | CASSFPRTAGYEQYF
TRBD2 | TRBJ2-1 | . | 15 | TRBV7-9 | TGTGCCAGCAGCTTGACCGGGACTAGCGGCTATGAGCAGTTCTTC | CASSLTGTSGYEQFF
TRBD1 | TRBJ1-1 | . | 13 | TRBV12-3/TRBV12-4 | TGTGCCAGCAGCCCGGGACAGATAACTGAAGCTTTCTTT | CASSPGQITEAFF
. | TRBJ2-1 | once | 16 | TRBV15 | TGTGCCACCAGCACCCAAGGGCAGAGAAACTACAATGAGCAGTTCTTC | CATSTQGQRNYNEQFF
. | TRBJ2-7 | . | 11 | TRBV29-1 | TGCAGCGCTGCGGTGTCCTACGAGCAGTACTTC | CSAAVSYEQYF
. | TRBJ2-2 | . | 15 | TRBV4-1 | TGCGCCAGCAGCCAAAGACCCGTCGATGGCGGGGAGCTGTTTTTT | CASSQRPVDGGELFF
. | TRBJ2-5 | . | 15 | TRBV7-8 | TGTGCCAGCAGCTTAGAGGGCCGAGGGCAAGAGACCCAGTACTTC | CASSLEGRGQETQYF
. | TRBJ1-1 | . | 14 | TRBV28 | TGTGCCAGCAGTTTGGGGGGCCGGGACACTGAAGCTTTCTTT | CASSLGGRDTEAFF
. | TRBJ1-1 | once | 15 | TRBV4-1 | TGCGCCAGCAGCCGGGATCAGGTGGGGGGCACTGAAGCTTTCTTT | CASSRDQVGGTEAFF
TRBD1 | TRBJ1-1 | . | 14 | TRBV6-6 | TGTGCCAGCAGTCCCAGTACAGGGGGCGCGTTTGCTTTCTTT | CASSPSTGGAFAFF
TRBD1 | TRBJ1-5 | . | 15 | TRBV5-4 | TGTGCCAGCAGCTTGGAACCGACAGGGAGGCAGCCCCAGCATTTT | CASSLEPTGRQPQHF
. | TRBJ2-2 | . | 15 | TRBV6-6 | TGTGCCAGCAGCCCCCCGGGCCGAAACACCGGGGAGCTGTTTTTT | CASSPPGRNTGELFF
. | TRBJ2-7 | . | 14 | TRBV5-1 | TGCGCCAGCAGCTTGGCGGTCAGAACCTACGAGCAGTACTTC | CASSLAVRTYEQYF
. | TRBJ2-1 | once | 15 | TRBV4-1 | TGCGCCAGCAGCCAATACTCAGGGACCTACAATGAGCAGTTCTTC | CASSQYSGTYNEQFF
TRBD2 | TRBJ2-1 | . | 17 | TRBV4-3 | TGCGCCAGCAGCCAGTTTGGGACTAGCGGATCCTACAATGAGCAGTTCTTC | CASSQFGTSGSYNEQFF
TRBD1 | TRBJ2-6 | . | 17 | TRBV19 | TGTGCCAGTAGTATAGAGAACAGGGGGCTCTGGGCCAACGTCCTGACTTTC | CASSIENRGLWANVLTF
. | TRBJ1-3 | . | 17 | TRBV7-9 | TGTGCCAGCAGCTATAGAACGACAGGACCCTCTGGAAACACCATATATTTT | CASSYRTTGPSGNTIYF
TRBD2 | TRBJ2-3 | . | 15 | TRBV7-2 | TGTGCCAGCAGCACCCGACTAGCGGGGGCCGATACGCAGTATTTT | CASSTRLAGADTQYF
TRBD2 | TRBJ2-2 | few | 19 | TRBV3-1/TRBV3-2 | TGTGCCAGCAGCCAAGATCCCACTAGCGGGGGCGAGAACACCGGGGAGCTGTTTTTT | CASSQDPTSGGENTGELFF
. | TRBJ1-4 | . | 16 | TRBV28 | TGTGCCAGCAGTTTTGGTTTGGTTGGGCGCGGGGAAAAACTGTTTTTT | CASSFGLVGRGEKLFF
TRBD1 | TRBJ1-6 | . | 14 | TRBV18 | TGTGCCAGCTCAACAGGGGGCGAAGTTTCACCCCTCCACTTT | CASSTGGEVSPLHF
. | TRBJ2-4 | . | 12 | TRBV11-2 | TGTGCCAGCAGCTTAGACAGGTTCATTCAGTACTTC | CASSLDRFIQYF
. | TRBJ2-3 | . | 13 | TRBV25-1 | TGTGCCAGCAGTGATTATGGTTCAGATACGCAGTATTTT | CASSDYGSDTQYF
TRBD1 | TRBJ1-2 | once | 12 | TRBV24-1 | TGTGCCATCTCCGGACAGGACTATGGCTACACCTTC | CAISGQDYGYTF
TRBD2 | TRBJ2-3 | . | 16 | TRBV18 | TGTGCCAGCTCACCCTCCGGGACTAGCGGCACAGATACGCAGTATTTT | CASSPSGTSGTDTQYF
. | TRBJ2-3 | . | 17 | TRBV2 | TGTGCCAGCAGTGAAGGTGTCGCTAGCTGGCGCACAGATACGCAGTATTTT | CASSEGVASWRTDTQYF
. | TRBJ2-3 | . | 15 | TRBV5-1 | TGCGCCAGCAGGATGGGGGTGGGGACCACAGATACGCAGTATTTT | CASRMGVGTTDTQYF
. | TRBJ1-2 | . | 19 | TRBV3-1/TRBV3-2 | TGTGCCAGCAGCCAAGCGGCCATGATAAAAGTCAGGCCTAACTATGGCTACACCTTC | CASSQAAMIKVRPNYGYTF
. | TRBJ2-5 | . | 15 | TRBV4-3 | TGCGCCAGCAGCCAAGATGCCGCCATCCAAGAGACCCAGTACTTC | CASSQDAAIQETQYF
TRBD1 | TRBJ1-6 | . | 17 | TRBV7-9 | TGTGCCAGCAGCTCGGGACAGGGGGCTTTAGACCGTTCACCCCTCCACTTT | CASSSGQGALDRSPLHF
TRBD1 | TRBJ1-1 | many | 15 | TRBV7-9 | TGTGCCAGCAGCTTAGCGCAGGGGGCTAGGGCTGAAGCTTTCTTT | CASSLAQGARAEAFF
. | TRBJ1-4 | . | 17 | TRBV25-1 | TGTGCCAGCAGTGAATACGACCAGCTTCCAACTAATGAAAAACTGTTTTTT | CASSEYDQLPTNEKLFF
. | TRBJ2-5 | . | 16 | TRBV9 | TGTGCCAGCAGCGTAGATTCGGAGGGGGAGGCAGAGACCCAGTACTTC | CASSVDSEGEAETQYF
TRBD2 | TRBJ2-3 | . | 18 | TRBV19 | TGTGCCAGTAGTATAGTCTACCTAGCGGGGGGGAAATCAGATACGCAGTATTTT | CASSIVYLAGGKSDTQYF
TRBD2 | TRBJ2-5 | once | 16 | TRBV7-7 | TGTGCCAGCAGCCCCTCTAAGTGGGAGGGCCTGGAGACCCAGTACTTC | CASSPSKWEGLETQYF
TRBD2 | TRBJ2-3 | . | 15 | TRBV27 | TGTGCCAGCAGTCCAATAGCGGGGACCACAGATACGCAGTATTTT | CASSPIAGTTDTQYF
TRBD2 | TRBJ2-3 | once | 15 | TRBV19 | TGTGCCAGTAGCCCATCTGGGGGGAGGGCAGATACGCAGTATTTT | CASSPSGGRADTQYF
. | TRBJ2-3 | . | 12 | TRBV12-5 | TGTGCTAGTCGGCAGAGCACAGATACGCAGTATTTT | CASRQSTDTQYF
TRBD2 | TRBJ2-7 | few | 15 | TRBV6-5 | TGTGCCAGCAGGGGGACTAGCGGGAGTACCTACGAGCAGTACTTC | CASRGTSGSTYEQYF
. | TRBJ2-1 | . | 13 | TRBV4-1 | TGCGCCAGCAGCGGGGGTTTTGGCTTGGAGCAGTTCTTC | CASSGGFGLEQFF
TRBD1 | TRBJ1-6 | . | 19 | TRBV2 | TGTGCCAGCAGTGAAATTGGGACAGGGCATTACTCCTATAATTCACCCCTCCACTTT | CASSEIGTGHYSYNSPLHF